This TCR beta chain was sequenced in a study of response to subunit inactivated influenza vaccine (dated by TCRdb to 2016 to 2019). As for the study more broadly: Deep quantitative T cell receptor repertoire profiling was used in the study to track responses to a trivalent subunit inactivated influenza vaccine. Here is what the overall study found, with its caveats: The authors suggested that each seasonal influenza vaccination may recruit only a limited number of new T cells.

A word on this clonotype: This clone's antigen is unknown. The junction does not match germline at one end; this may be a read error.

Library preparation was by RT-PCR. This sample was sequenced with an Illumina HiSeq 2500. TCRdb trimmed the raw reads at Q25, called clones with MiXCR and kept productive beta chains. Rows with a matching CDR3 protein are joined into one entry that keeps the most common DNA and genes. The sample table lists hundreds of thousands of distinct CDR3 sequences, 12% to 15% of them with a count of one. The ten most abundant clones make up 7.5% to 8% of the sample. The CDR3 spans 16 residues, from the cysteine through the phenylalanine. Just CDR3 DNA is preserved here, 48 bases in frame from base 1. Sequences MNHEY (CDR1) and SVGAGI (CDR2) are obtained from the germline V gene.

The clonotype originates from a man between 50 and 59 years old who received an inactivated influenza vaccine. Donor details come from another sample of the same person, matched by shared clones. This sample comprised PBMCs from blood, obtained 14 to 15 days before vaccination. Here the chain combines TRBV6-5 and TRBJ2-7, and 10 junctional nucleotides match TRBD2. The CDR3 region: CASSYSSSGGDYGQYF. The DNA is as follows: TGTGCCAGCAGTTACTCATCTAGCGGGGGTGACTACGGGCAGTACTTC.